This T cell receptor (beta chain) emerged from a study of blood T cells in healthy people across ages. Study at large: There was about one barcoded beta molecule captured by template switching per two T cells. General study results and limits: Per million T cells, the diversity of TCR beta decreased roughly linearly as age advanced.

This clonotype was seen a few times. Its antigen is undetermined. This CDR3 region has 14 residues. Germline loops: CDR1 SGHTA, CDR2 FQGNSA. V lost 5 bases to trimming and J lost 1 base, with 11 bases between them. A second PCR, run for about 6 to 11 cycles, used a sample-barcoded 5' primer plus a J-beta primer mix. In TCRdb, the 5' RACE reads were re-called with MiXCR into one record per CDR3 protein. The sample holds 800,000 to 1,000,000 distinct CDR3 sequences, roughly 50% seen once. This TCR derives from a man in his thirties or forties in good health. Material for sequencing was blood. This chain joins TRBV7-2 and TRBJ2-5; D remains ambiguous. CDR3 sequence reads: CASSRPRRQETQYF. Written as DNA, the CDR3 is TGTGCCAGCAGCCGCCCCAGGCGCCAAGAGACCCAGTACTTC.